The present entry profiles one T cell receptor (beta chain) with its context. The data are from a study of blood T cell repertoires in COVID-19. Study in general: Sources were T cells, B-cell-depleted T cells, or PBMCs; the material itself was cDNA or gDNA.

This CDR3 comprises 18 residues. Trimming pared 5 bases from V and 0 bases from J, leaving 19 bases between. Germline lookup yields CDR1 MNHEY and CDR2 SMNVEV (reference sequence). Methods used by the authors: Reference gene primer amplification in the assay estimated nucleated cell counts. TCRdb's copy holds only in-frame clones and misses some; the assay was immunoSEQ multiplex PCR. That table supplies the V and J calls and clone size; D and trimming were determined from the DNA. The sample carries tens of thousands of clones, roughly 89% recorded once. The gene calls are TRBV27 and TRBJ1-4; TRBD1 might be the D (6 bases). Sequenced sample: peripheral blood. The origin of this receptor is a man aged 45-60 years with acute or convalescent COVID-19. This CDR3 reads CASSRRVGGRATNEKLFF. CDR3 in DNA: TGTGCCAGCAGTCGCCGTGTGGGGGGGCGCGCAACTAATGAAAAACTGTTTTTT.